This T cell receptor beta chain was sequenced for a study of T cell responses to AZD1222 COVID-19 vaccine. Only in-frame clones appear in the TCRdb table, and some are missing; sequencing was by immunoSEQ multiplex PCR. The repertoire holds 54,000 or so clones, with over 80% as singletons. In regard to this clone: Its cognate antigen is unknown.

General study results and limits: Nearly half of the spike-specific TCRs reportedly recognize variant regions that carry no mutations. Samples come after the peak T cell response, not at day 14. Clonal diversity may have been underestimated in mostly white British donors.

The CDR3 length is 15 residues. Between the trimmed V and J ends, which lost 0 bases and 9 bases, there was a span of 17 bases. From germline, CDR1 is LGHNA and CDR2 YSLEER. Sequenced here: peripheral blood, sampled on day 0 of AZD1222 vaccination. The sequence was collected from an adult in good health. The V call is TRBV4-3, the J call TRBJ2-5; D is unresolved. In DNA, the CDR3 is TGCGCCAGCAGCCAAGATACGGATAGGGCGACGGCCCAGTACTTC. Translating it yields CASSQDTDRATAQYF.